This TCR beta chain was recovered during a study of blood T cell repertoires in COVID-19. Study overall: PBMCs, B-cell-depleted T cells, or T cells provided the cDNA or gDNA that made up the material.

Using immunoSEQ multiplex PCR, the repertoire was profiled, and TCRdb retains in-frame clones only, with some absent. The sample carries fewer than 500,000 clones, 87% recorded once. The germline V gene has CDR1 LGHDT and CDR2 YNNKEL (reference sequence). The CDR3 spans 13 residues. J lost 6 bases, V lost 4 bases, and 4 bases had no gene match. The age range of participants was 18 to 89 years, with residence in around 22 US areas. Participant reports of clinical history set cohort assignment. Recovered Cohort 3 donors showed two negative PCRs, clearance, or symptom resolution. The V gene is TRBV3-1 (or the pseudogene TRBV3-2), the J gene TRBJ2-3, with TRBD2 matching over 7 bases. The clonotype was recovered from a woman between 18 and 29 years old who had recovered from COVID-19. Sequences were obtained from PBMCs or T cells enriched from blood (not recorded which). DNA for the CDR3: TGTGCCAGCAGCCTTGGGGGGGAGGATACGCAGTATTTT. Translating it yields CASSLGGEDTQYF.